The rows below give T cell receptor beta chains drawn from one sample of a study of cytomegalovirus exposure and HLA in healthy donors. Libraries were prepared by immunoSEQ multiplex PCR; TCRdb keeps only in-frame clonotypes and omits some of them. This table has hundreds of thousands of clones, 60% to 80% appearing once. Sequenced sample: PBMCs. These receptor sequences come from a woman aged 25 to 39 in good health and CMV-seronegative. Both conserved end residues are part of each CDR3. A D gene is named only where the DNA matches it firmly. Not all rows give a size; the values are once, few, many and, for expanded clones, a class.

D gene	J gene	clone size	CDR3 length	V gene	CDR3 DNA	CDR3 protein
.	TRBJ1-3	.	12	TRBV7-8	TGTGCCAGCAGCTTGGGCTTAAACACCATATATTTT	CASSLGLNTIYF
TRBD2	TRBJ2-5	few	18	TRBV9	TGTGCCAGCAGCGTATCGATGGTAGCGGGACCCAGTGGGGAGACCCAGTACTTC	CASSVSMVAGPSGETQYF
.	TRBJ1-3	once	15	TRBV2	TGTGCCAGCTGGGAGACGCCGAGCTCTGGAAACACCATATATTTT	CASWETPSSGNTIYF
.	TRBJ1-3	.	14	TRBV5-4	TGTGCCAGCAGCTTCGCTAGCTCTGGAAACACCATATATTTT	CASSFASSGNTIYF
.	TRBJ1-1	once	13	TRBV5-6	TGTGCCAGCAGCCCCTCAGGGAACACTGAAGCTTTCTTT	CASSPSGNTEAFF
TRBD2	TRBJ2-5	.	15	TRBV5-6	TGTGCCAGCAGCCGGGGGGAGGCTGACCAAGAGACCCAGTACTTC	CASSRGEADQETQYF
.	TRBJ1-1	.	15	TRBV5-8	TGTGCCAGCAGCTTGGCGGCAGGGAGGAGCACTGAAGCTTTCTTT	CASSLAAGRSTEAFF
TRBD1	TRBJ2-2	.	16	TRBV27	TGTGCCAGCAGCGGTACAGGGGGCGCGGGCACCGGGGAGCTGTTTTTT	CASSGTGGAGTGELFF
.	TRBJ1-1	.	16	TRBV5-4	TGTGCCAGTGGGGTGGGGGGGGCGGCTATGAACACTGAAGCTTTCTTT	CASGVGGAAMNTEAFF
.	TRBJ2-3	few	13	TRBV2	TGTGCCAGCAGTGAAAGCTGGAGAGATACGCAGTATTTT	CASSESWRDTQYF
TRBD2	TRBJ2-1	few	16	TRBV5-4	TGTGCCAGCAGGTATAGCGGGGGGGCGTCCTACAATGAGCAGTTCTTC	CASRYSGGASYNEQFF
TRBD2	TRBJ2-1	.	16	TRBV27	TGTGCCAGCAGTTTACCCCCCGCTAGCGGGAGGGGTGAGCAGTTCTTC	CASSLPPASGRGEQFF
TRBD1	TRBJ1-2	.	15	TRBV4-1	TGCGCCAGCAGCTACCGGGACAGGGGTGACTATGGCTACACCTTC	CASSYRDRGDYGYTF
TRBD1	TRBJ1-2	.	14	TRBV28	TGTGCCAGCGAAACGAGGGGGCGTATCTATGGCTACACCTTC	CASETRGRIYGYTF
.	TRBJ2-1	few	12	TRBV27	TGTGCCAGCCTAGGTCCGAGCGGTGAGCAGTTCTTC	CASLGPSGEQFF
TRBD1	TRBJ1-6	.	14	TRBV5-4	TGTGCCAGCAGCCGGACAGGGTCTAATTCACCCCTCCACTTT	CASSRTGSNSPLHF
TRBD1	TRBJ2-3	.	15	TRBV19	TGTGCCAGTAGTATATCTGTAGGGGGCGAAGATACGCAGTATTTT	CASSISVGGEDTQYF
.	TRBJ1-1	few	14	TRBV5-6	TGTGCCAGCAGCGCCCCGGAGGACAACACTGAAGCTTTCTTT	CASSAPEDNTEAFF
TRBD1	TRBJ2-7	.	15	TRBV11-2	TGTGCCAGCAGCCGTGGGGGGACAGGAACCTACGAGCAGTACTTC	CASSRGGTGTYEQYF
TRBD2	TRBJ2-7	.	16	TRBV4-2	TGTGCCAGCAGCAATACCGGGACTAGCGCCATATACGAGCAGTACTTC	CASSNTGTSAIYEQYF
TRBD2	TRBJ2-1	.	16	TRBV14	TGTGCCAGCAGCCTGCACCCTCAAGCGGGAGGGAATGAGCAGTTCTTC	CASSLHPQAGGNEQFF
TRBD1	TRBJ1-4	few	14	TRBV7-9	TGTGCCAGCAGCCTTGGACAGGTGGGGGAAAAACTGTTTTTT	CASSLGQVGEKLFF
TRBD1	TRBJ2-5	.	16	TRBV6-5	TGTGCCAGCAGTTCAAGCAGACAGGGTGTTTTTATCGCGCAGTACTTC	CASSSSRQGVFIAQYF
TRBD2	TRBJ2-1	.	15	TRBV27	TGTGCCAGCAGTGCCGCTAGCGGGGGTTACAATGAGCAGTTCTTC	CASSAASGGYNEQFF
.	TRBJ1-1	.	14	TRBV6-5	TGTGCCAGCAGTTTTTCGACGCGGGGAACTGAAGCTTTCTTT	CASSFSTRGTEAFF
.	TRBJ1-5	.	14	TRBV6-1	TGTGCCAGCAGATTACGAGTGGGCAATCAGCCCCAGCATTTT	CASRLRVGNQPQHF
TRBD1	TRBJ2-1	.	16	TRBV6-1	TGTGCCAGCAGTGTAGAGGGGGCAAGGACCTACAATGAGCAGTTCTTC	CASSVEGARTYNEQFF
TRBD2	TRBJ2-3	.	18	TRBV7-9	TGTTCCAGCAGCTTCCCACATCTCGGGAGGGTTACGCCAGATACGCAGTATTTT	CSSSFPHLGRVTPDTQYF
.	TRBJ2-3	once	16	TRBV25-1	TGTGCCAGCAGTGAATTAACAGAAGGCGGCACAGATACGCAGTATTTT	CASSELTEGGTDTQYF
.	TRBJ1-3	.	13	TRBV6-1	TGTGCCATCACCGGGACATTTGGAAACACCATATATTTT	CAITGTFGNTIYF
.	TRBJ2-7	.	11	TRBV6-1	TGTGCCAGCAGTGTTTCCTACGAGCAGTACTTC	CASSVSYEQYF
.	TRBJ2-1	.	14	TRBV7-2	TGTGCCAGCAGCTACGGGACAACCGGCAATGAGCAGTTCTTC	CASSYGTTGNEQFF
.	TRBJ1-1	few	15	TRBV30	TGTGCCTGGAGTGTACTGCGGGGGGCTAGTTCTGAAGCTTTCTTT	CAWSVLRGASSEAFF
.	TRBJ2-7	.	17	TRBV15	TGTGCCACCAGCAGAGAAGTCGCTCTCGGCAGGGCCTACGAGCAGTACTTC	CATSREVALGRAYEQYF
.	TRBJ1-3	once	17	TRBV11-3	TGTGCCAGCAGCTTAGGAAGCAGGGGAAGAGCTGGAAACACCATATATTTT	CASSLGSRGRAGNTIYF
TRBD2	TRBJ2-1	.	16	TRBV6-1	TGTGCCAGCAGTGGGCCTGTAGCGGGAGGGTACAATGAGCAGTTCTTC	CASSGPVAGGYNEQFF
TRBD1	TRBJ2-5	.	18	TRBV30	TGTGCCTGGAGTGTACGAGGAAGGGGACAGGGTCTCCAAGAGACCCAGTACTTC	CAWSVRGRGQGLQETQYF
.	TRBJ1-1	.	15	TRBV25-1	TGTGCCAGCAGTGCCTACGCGGACTTAAAAGATGAAGCTTTCTTT	CASSAYADLKDEAFF
.	TRBJ1-4	.	13	TRBV10-2	TGCGCCAGCAGTGACAGGGTAGGCGAAAAACTGTTTTTT	CASSDRVGEKLFF
TRBD2	TRBJ2-3	.	19	TRBV5-1	TGCGCCAGCAGCTTGGAGGGAGTTGCGGGAGGGCCAGGGATAGATACGCAGTATTTT	CASSLEGVAGGPGIDTQYF
TRBD1	TRBJ1-1	.	15	TRBV4-2	TGTGCCAGCAGCTTTCGGACAGGGGGAGGTACTGAAGCTTTCTTT	CASSFRTGGGTEAFF
.	TRBJ2-1	.	16	TRBV4-2	TGTGCCAGCAGCCAAGTTAGCCTCGGAAGGTACAATGAGCAGTTCTTC	CASSQVSLGRYNEQFF
TRBD1	TRBJ1-5	.	15	TRBV5-1	TGCGCCAGCAGCTTGGGGACAGGGGGCAGTCAGCCCCAGCATTTT	CASSLGTGGSQPQHF
.	TRBJ1-1	.	13	TRBV2	TGTGCCATCTTCGACAGCCAGAACACTGAAGCTTTCTTT	CAIFDSQNTEAFF
TRBD1	TRBJ1-1	few	12	TRBV2	TGTGCCAGCGGACAGGTGAACACTGAAGCTTTCTTT	CASGQVNTEAFF
.	TRBJ2-2	.	15	TRBV29-1	TGCAGCATAGAACGGACTAGAGGGGGGAGAAGGGAGCTGTTTTTT	CSIERTRGGRRELFF